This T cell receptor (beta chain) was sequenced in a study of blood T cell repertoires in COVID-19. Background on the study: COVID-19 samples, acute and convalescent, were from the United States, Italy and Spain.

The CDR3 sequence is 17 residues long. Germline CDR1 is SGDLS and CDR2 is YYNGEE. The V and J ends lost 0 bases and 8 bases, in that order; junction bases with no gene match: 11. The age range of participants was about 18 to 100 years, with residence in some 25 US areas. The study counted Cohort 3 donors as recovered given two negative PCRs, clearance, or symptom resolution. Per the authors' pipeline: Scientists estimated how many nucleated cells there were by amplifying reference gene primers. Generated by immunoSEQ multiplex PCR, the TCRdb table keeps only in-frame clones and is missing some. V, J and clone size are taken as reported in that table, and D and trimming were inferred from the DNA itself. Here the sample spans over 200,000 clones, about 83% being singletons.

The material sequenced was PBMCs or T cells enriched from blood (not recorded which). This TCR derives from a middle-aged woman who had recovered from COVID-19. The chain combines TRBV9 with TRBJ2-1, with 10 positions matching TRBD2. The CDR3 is CASSVAASSGRMYEQFF. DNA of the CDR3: TGTGCCAGCAGCGTAGCTGCTTCTAGCGGGAGAATGTATGAGCAGTTCTTC. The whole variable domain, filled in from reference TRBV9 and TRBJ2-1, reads DSGVTQTPKHLITATGQRVTLRCSPRSGDLSVYWYQQSLDQGLQFLIQYYNGEERAKGNILERFSAQQFPDLHSELNLSSLELGDSALYFCASSVAASSGRMYEQFFGPGTRLTVL.